The 18 T cell receptor beta chains below all came from one sample that was sequenced in a study of beta chain features in type 1 diabetes. Reverse transcribing all isolated RNA meant expressed TCRB transcripts were sequenced. The table came from immunoSEQ multiplex PCR; TCRdb's copy has only in-frame clones and leaves some out. In the table there are under 400,000 clones, around 20% of which are singletons. Sequencing used naive CD4+ T cells from blood. The receptors were sampled from a woman aged 18 to 35 in good health.

CDR3 in DNA: TGTGCCATCAGTGAGACATCAGGGACTAGCGGGAGTTACGAGCAGTACTTC. Its translation: CAISETSGTSGSYEQYF. The chain links TRBV10-3 to TRBJ2-7, with 14 bases aligning to TRBD2. The CDR3 is 17 amino acids. The V and J ends lost 2 bases and 4 bases, in that order; junction bases with no gene match: 7. CDR1 ENHRY and CDR2 SYGVKD come from the germline V gene.

V gene TRBV11-2 combines with J gene TRBJ1-2, with D uncertain. V was shortened by 4 bases and J by 0 bases, with 12 bases between the two germline ends. CDR3 length: 15 amino acids. Germline-derived CDR1 and CDR2 are SGHAT and FQNNGV. CDR3 DNA sequence: TGTGCCAGCAGCTCCCTAGCCGGATCTAACTATGGCTACACCTTC. Translating gives CASSSLAGSNYGYTF.

This clone was seen only a few times. The chain has TRBV30 and TRBJ2-7; 9 nucleotides match TRBD2. The CDR3 spans 11 residues. Germline lookup yields CDR1 GTSNPN and CDR2 SVGIG (reference sequence). Trimming cost V 3 bases and J 9 bases; bases outside gene matches: 3. Here the CDR3 reads CAWRSSGGQYF. The CDR3 coding sequence is TGTGCCTGGAGAAGTAGCGGGGGGCAGTACTTC.

This chain uses TRBV5-4 with TRBJ2-1; 9 nucleotides agree with TRBD2. With V trimmed by 2 bases and J by 8 bases, 5 bases remained unmatched. There are 14 residues in the CDR3. Germline-derived CDR1 and CDR2 are SGHNT and YYREEE (reference sequence). For the CDR3, the DNA is TGTGCCAGCAGCTTCGGACTAGCGTTCGATGAGCAGTTCTTC. Its translation: CASSFGLAFDEQFF.

The rearrangement links TRBV2 to TRBJ1-6, with 7 bases lining up with TRBD1. J was trimmed by 9 bases and V by 7 bases; bases with no gene match: 6. This CDR3 has 13 residues. Germline CDR1 reads SNHLY; CDR2 reads FYNNEI. The CDR3 sequence is CASKAGGASPLHF. In nucleotides, the CDR3 is TGTGCCAGCAAGGCAGGGGGTGCTTCACCCCTCCACTTT.

The J gene is TRBJ2-2, the V gene TRBV5-4, with a tentative D call TRBD1 (6 bases). V dropped 5 bases and J dropped 3 bases, with 14 bases sitting between them. Germline values: CDR1 SGHNT, CDR2 YYREEE (reference sequence). The CDR3 consists of 15 residues. Written as DNA, the CDR3 is TGTGCCAGCAGTCAGGACAGCCAGTACACCGGGGAGCTGTTTTTT. This gives the protein CASSQDSQYTGELFF.

V gene TRBV5-1 combines with J gene TRBJ2-5; 9 nucleotides line up with TRBD1. Germline CDR1 reads SGHRS; CDR2 reads YFSETQ. This CDR3 comprises 17 residues. The V segment lost 4 bases and the J segment 2 bases; nucleotides outside the gene matches: 12. Here the CDR3 reads CASSPRPGDRAQETQYF. CDR3 in DNA: TGCGCCAGCAGCCCCCGGCCGGGGGACAGGGCGCAAGAGACCCAGTACTTC.

This clone has a handful of counts. The rearrangement links TRBV6-5 to TRBJ2-7; TRBD1 might be the D (5 bases). Trimming took off 2 bases at V and 4 bases at J, with 18 bases between the two ends. Germline V gives CDR1 MNHEY, CDR2 SVGAGI. This CDR3 comprises 16 residues. In DNA form, the CDR3 reads TGTGCCAGCAGTTACCTCCGGGCAGGGAAGGAGTACGAGCAGTACTTC. Translated, it gives CASSYLRAGKEYEQYF.

This clone came up a few times. The genes are TRBV15 and TRBJ1-5, with D unclear. V dropped 5 bases and J dropped 7 bases, with 9 bases sitting between them. This CDR3 region has 12 residues. Germline V gives CDR1 LNHNV, CDR2 YYDKDF (reference sequence). The chain's CDR3 is CATSSPRQPQHF. As DNA, the CDR3 is TGTGCCACCAGCTCCCCGAGACAGCCCCAGCATTTT.

V gene TRBV4-3 combines with J gene TRBJ2-1; a possible D gene is TRBD2 (6 bases). CDR3 size: 15 residues. From germline, CDR1 is LGHNA and CDR2 YSLEER. V shed 4 bases and J shed 7 bases, with 17 bases lying between them. The CDR3 is CASSRQGLLGNEQFF. The DNA for the CDR3 is TGCGCCAGCAGCCGCCAGGGACTCCTAGGTAATGAGCAGTTCTTC.

This clone was seen just once. V usage is TRBV30 and J usage is TRBJ2-7, with a possible D match to TRBD2 (5 bases). CDR1 and CDR2 from the germline V gene are GTSNPN and SVGIG (reference sequence). V lost 0 bases and J lost 1, with 10 bases in between. The CDR3 has 14 residues. The CDR3 nucleotides read TGTGCCTGGAGTGTCCCAGGACTGTCCTACGAGCAGTACTTC. Protein: CAWSVPGLSYEQYF.

This clone was seen a handful of times. The chain has TRBV29-1 and TRBJ2-7, with a tentative D call TRBD1 (5 bases). CDR1 is SQVTM and CDR2 is ANQGSEA in the germline V gene. This CDR3 is built from 12 residues. V was pared by 4 bases and J by 3 bases, with 10 bases between. Here the CDR3 reads CSVGQSRYEQYF. The CDR3 bases are TGCAGCGTTGGACAGAGTCGCTACGAGCAGTACTTC.

The V gene is TRBV2, the J gene TRBJ1-6; a possible D gene is TRBD1 (5 bases). This CDR3 contains 12 residues. Trimming stripped 4 bases from V and 7 bases from J, with 5 bases between. Germline assignment: CDR1 SNHLY and CDR2 FYNNEI. CDR3 nucleotide sequence: TGTGCCAGCAGTGGGACAAATTCACCCCTCCACTTT. Translation gives CASSGTNSPLHF.

This clone was seen only a few times. This sequence joins TRBV29-1 and TRBJ1-1; D unclear. Trimming stripped 2 bases from V and 1 base from J, with 8 bases between. The germline V gene has CDR1 SQVTM and CDR2 ANQGSEA. The CDR3 is made up of 13 amino acids. CDR3 in amino acids: CSVEKTENTEAFF. The DNA for the CDR3 is TGCAGCGTTGAAAAAACAGAGAACACTGAAGCTTTCTTT.

The chain couples TRBV27 to TRBJ1-6; D call uncertain. CDR1 MNHEY and CDR2 SMNVEV come from the germline V gene (reference sequence). V lost 6 bases and J lost 0, with 3 bases in between. This CDR3 has 13 amino acids. In DNA, the CDR3 is TGTGCCAGCAGGAGCTCCTATAATTCACCCCTCCACTTT. Its translation is CASRSSYNSPLHF.

V gene TRBV18 combines with J gene TRBJ2-3, with D uncertain. Trimming removed 2 bases at V and 4 bases at J, with 13 bases between. This CDR3 spans 15 amino acids. Per the germline V gene, CDR1 is KGHSH and CDR2 is LQKENI. The CDR3 is CASSPGGIKADTQYF. DNA for the CDR3: TGTGCCAGCTCACCAGGCGGAATTAAGGCAGATACGCAGTATTTT.

This clone occurred a few times. The CDR3 DNA is TGTGCCAGCAGTTCGACAGGGAGCACTGAAGCTTTCTTT. Residues: CASSSTGSTEAFF. The chain couples TRBV6-5 to TRBJ1-1; 7 nucleotides agree with TRBD1. The germline CDR1 and CDR2 sequences are MNHEY and SVGAGI. The CDR3 is 13 residues long. Losses at the gene ends were 4 bases for V and 4 bases for J; bases not matched to a gene: 3.

The CDR3 region has the DNA TGTGCCAGCAGTGAAAAGTGGGGTTGGGGGGGAGAGACCCAGTACTTC. It specifies CASSEKWGWGGETQYF. This sequence joins TRBV25-1 and TRBJ2-5, with 7 bases aligning to TRBD2. Germline V gene lookup returns CDR1 MGHDK and CDR2 SYGVNS. The V and J ends lost 2 bases and 4 bases, in that order; junction bases with no gene match: 10. The CDR3 is made up of 16 amino acids. The entire variable domain, with the rest obtained from reference TRBV25-1 and TRBJ2-5, is as follows: EADIYQTPRYLVIGTGKKITLECSQTMGHDKMYWYQQDPGMELHLIHYSYGVNSTEKGDLSSESTVSRIRTEHFPLTLESARPSHTSQYLCASSEKWGWGGETQYFGPGTRLLVL.